This T cell receptor beta chain was recovered during a study of blood T cells in healthy people across ages. It was with a sample-barcoded 5' primer and a J-beta primer mix that a second PCR of roughly 7 to 12 cycles was run. A template-switch adaptor that had 12 random nucleotides put a tag on each cDNA molecule. MiXCR, run by TCRdb on the 5' RACE reads, gives a single entry per CDR3 protein. Counted here are roughly 2 million distinct CDR3 sequences, 49% occurring once; the ten biggest clones make up over 2%. Those donating, healthy Caucasian individuals from Russia, were aged 6 to 90. This clonotype was seen a handful of times. Sequenced sample: blood. This TCR derives from a woman in her 40s in good health.

The CDR3 spells CASSEENYGYTF. The CDR3 DNA reads as TGTGCCAGCTCCGAAGAAAACTATGGCTACACCTTC. V is TRBV28 and J is TRBJ1-2; no clear D. Germline V gene data show CDR1 as MDHEN and CDR2 as SYDVKM. V was clipped by 8 bases and J by 2 bases, with 9 bases between them. This CDR3 region has 12 residues.